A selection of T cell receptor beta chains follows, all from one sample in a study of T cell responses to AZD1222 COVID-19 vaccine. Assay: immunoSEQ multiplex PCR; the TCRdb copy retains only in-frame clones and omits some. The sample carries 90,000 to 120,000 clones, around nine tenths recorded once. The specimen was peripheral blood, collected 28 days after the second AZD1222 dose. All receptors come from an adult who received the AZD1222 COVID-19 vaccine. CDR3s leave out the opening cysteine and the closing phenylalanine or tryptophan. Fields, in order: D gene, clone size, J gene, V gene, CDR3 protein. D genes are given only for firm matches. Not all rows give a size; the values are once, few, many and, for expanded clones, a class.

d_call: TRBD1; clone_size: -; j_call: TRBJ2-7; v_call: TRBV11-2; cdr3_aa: ASSSGQGYEQY
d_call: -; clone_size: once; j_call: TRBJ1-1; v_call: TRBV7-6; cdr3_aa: AITANTEAF
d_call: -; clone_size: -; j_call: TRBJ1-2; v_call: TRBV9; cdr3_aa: ASRRNLNRGYDGYT
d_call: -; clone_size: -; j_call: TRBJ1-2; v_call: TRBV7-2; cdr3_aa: ASSLGGQGGGYT
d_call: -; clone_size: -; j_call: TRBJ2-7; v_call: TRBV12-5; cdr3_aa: ASGDSAHEQY
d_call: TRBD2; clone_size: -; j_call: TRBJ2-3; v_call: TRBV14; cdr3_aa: ASSPTGGSSTDTQY
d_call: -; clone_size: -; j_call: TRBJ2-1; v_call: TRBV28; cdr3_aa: ASSGAEQF
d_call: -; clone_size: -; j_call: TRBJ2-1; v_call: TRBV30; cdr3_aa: AAAQESHNEQF
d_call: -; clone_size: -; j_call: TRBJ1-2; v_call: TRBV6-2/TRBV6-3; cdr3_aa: ASSAGGTYGYT
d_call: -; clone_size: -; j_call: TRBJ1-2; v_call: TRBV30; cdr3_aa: AWSVLGATDYGYT
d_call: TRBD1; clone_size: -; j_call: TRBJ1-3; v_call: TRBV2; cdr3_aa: ASSEGQVAGNTIY
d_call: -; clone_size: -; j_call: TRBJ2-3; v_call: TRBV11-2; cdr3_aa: ASSRSAGLTTDTQY
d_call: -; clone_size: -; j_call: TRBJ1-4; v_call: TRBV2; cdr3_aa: ASNPGDNEKLF
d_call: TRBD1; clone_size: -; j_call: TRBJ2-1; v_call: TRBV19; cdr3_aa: ASLKTGVGYNEQF
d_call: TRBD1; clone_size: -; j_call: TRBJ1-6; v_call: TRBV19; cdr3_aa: ASSIIVGQGGSPLH
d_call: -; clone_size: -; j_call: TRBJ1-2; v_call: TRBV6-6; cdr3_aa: ASNPTGPPPLGYT
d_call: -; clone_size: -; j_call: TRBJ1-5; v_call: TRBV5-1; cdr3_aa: ASSPDNGNQPQH
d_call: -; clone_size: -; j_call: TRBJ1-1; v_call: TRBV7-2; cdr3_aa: ASSQLQAMNTEAF
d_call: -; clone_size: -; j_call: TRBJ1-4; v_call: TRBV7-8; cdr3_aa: ASSSVGVSSEKLF
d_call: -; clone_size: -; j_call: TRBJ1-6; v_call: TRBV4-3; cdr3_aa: ASSQAQGRNNSPLH
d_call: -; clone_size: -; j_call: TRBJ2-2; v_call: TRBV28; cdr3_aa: ASSLTGTGELF
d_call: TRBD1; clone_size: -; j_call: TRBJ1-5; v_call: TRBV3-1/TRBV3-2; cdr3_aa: ASSQDLTGGSPQH
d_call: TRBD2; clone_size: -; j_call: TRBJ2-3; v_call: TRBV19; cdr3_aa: ASSRTSGGRGTDTQY
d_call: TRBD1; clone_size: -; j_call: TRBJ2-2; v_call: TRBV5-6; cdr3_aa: ASSFGFRTGDTGELF
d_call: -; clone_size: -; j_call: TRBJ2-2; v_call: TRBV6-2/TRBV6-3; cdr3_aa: ASSLSGGELF
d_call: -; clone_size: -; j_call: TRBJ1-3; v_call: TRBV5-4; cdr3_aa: ASSEGGGSQDTIY
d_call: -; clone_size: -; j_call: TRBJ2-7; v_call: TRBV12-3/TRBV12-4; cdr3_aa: ASGGYEQY
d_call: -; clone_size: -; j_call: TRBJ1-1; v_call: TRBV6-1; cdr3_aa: ASSEVYTEAF
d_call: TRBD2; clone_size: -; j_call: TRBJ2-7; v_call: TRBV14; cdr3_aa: ASSPGLAGYEQY
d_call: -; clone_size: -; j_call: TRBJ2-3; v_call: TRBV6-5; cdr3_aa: ASMSGADTQY
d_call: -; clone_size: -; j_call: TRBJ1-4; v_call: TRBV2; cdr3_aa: ASRLQGGSEKLF
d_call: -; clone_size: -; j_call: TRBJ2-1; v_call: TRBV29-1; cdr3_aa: SVLASTHNEQF
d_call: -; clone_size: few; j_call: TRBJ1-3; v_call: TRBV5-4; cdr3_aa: ASSLTQGSSGNTIY
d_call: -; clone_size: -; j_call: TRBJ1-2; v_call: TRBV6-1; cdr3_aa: ASSEARVQLSLYGYT
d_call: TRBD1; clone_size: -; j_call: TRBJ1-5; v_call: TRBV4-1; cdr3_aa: ASSQDATGGFLQPQH
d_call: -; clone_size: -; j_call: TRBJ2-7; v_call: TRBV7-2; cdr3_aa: ASSLAGGTSYEQY
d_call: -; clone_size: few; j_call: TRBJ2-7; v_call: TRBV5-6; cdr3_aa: ASSSGAGFYEQY
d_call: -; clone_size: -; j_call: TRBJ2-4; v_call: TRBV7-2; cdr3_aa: ASSLEPTNIQY
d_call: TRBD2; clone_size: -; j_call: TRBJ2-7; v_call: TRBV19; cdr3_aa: ASRLTSGDSYEQY
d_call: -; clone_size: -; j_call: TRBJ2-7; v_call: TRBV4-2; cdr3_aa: ASSQDKWPGGGEQY
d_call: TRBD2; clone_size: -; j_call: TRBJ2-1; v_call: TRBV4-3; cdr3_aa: ASSPAVAGFIEQF
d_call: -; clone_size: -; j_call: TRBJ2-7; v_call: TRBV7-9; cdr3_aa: ASTSTGYEQY
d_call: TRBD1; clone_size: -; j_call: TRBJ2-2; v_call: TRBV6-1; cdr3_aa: ASSGGTGANTGELF
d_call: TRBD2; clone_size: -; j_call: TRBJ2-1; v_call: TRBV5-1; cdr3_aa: ASSFLAGARNIEQF
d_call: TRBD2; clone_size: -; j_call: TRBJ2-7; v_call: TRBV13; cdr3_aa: ASTPGGSYEQY
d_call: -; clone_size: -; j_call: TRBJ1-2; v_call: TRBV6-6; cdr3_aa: ASSYSLDGANYGYT
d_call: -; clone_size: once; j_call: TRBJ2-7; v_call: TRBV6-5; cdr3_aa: ASSYSNRAGYEQY
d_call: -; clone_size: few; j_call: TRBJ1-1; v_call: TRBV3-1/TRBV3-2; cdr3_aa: ASSQGTGIEAF
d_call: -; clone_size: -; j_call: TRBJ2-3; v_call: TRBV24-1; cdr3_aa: ATRDGTDTQY
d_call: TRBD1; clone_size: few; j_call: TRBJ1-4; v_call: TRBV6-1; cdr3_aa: ASSEVLVVGQGLREKLF